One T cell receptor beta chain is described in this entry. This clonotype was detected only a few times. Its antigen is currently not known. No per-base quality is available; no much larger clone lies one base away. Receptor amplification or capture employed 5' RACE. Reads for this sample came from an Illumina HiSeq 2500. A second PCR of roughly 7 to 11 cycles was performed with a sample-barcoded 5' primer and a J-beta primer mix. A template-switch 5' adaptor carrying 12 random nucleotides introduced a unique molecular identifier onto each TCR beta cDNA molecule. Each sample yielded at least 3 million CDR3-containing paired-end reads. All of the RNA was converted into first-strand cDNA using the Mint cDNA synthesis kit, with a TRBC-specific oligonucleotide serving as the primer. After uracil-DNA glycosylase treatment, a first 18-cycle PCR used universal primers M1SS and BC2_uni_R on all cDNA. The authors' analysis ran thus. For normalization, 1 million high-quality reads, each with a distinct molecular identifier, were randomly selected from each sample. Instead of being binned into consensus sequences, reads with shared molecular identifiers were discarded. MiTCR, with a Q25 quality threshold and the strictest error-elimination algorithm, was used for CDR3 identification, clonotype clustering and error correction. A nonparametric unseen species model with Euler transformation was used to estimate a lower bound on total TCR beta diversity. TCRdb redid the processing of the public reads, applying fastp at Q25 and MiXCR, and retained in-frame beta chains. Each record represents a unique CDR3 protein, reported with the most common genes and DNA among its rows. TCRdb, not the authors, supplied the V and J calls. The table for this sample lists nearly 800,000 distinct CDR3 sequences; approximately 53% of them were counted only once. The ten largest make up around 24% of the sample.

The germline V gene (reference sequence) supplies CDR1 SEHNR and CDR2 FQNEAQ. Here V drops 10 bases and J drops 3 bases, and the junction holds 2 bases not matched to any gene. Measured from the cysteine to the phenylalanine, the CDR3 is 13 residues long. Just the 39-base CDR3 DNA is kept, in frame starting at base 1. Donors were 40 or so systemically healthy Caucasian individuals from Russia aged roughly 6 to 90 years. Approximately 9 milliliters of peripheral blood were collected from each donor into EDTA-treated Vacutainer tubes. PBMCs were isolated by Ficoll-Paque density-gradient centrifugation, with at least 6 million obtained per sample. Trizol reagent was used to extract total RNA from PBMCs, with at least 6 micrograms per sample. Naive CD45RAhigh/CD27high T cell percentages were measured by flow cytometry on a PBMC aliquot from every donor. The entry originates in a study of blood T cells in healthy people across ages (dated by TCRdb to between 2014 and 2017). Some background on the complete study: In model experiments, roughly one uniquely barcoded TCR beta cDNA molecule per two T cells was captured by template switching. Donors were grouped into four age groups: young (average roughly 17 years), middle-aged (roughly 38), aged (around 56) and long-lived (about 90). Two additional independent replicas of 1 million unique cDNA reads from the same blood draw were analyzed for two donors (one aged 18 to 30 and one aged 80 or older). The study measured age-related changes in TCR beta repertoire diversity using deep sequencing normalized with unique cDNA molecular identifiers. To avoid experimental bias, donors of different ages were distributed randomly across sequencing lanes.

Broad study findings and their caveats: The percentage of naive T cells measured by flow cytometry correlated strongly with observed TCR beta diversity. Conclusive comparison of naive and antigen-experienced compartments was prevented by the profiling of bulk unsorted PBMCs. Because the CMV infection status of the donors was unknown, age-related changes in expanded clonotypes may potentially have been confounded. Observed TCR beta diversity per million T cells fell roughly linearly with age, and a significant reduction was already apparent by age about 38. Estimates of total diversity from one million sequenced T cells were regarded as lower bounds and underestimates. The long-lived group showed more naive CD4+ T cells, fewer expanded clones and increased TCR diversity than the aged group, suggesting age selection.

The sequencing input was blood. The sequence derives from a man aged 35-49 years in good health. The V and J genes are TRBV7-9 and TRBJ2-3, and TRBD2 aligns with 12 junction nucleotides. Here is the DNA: TGTGCCATGACTAGCGGGAGTACAGATACGCAGTATTTT. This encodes CAMTSGSTDTQYF.